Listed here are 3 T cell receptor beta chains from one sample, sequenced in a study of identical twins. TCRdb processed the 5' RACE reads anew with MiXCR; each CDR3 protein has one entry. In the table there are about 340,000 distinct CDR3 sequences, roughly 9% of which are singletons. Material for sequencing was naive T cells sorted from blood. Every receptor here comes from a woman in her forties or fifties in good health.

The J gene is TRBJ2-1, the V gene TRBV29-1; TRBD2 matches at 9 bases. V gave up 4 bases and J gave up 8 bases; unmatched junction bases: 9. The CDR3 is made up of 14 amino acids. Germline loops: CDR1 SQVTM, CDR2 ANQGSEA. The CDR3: CSVAWASGTDEQFF. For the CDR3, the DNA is TGCAGCGTTGCGTGGGCTAGCGGGACCGATGAGCAGTTCTTC.

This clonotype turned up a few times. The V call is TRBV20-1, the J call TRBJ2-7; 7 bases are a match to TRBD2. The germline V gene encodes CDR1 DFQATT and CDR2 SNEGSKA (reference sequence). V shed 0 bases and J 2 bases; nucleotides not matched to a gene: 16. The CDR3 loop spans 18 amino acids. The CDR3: CSARDRRVIGGRAYEQYF. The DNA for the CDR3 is TGCAGTGCTAGAGATCGAAGGGTCATAGGCGGGAGAGCCTACGAGCAGTACTTC.

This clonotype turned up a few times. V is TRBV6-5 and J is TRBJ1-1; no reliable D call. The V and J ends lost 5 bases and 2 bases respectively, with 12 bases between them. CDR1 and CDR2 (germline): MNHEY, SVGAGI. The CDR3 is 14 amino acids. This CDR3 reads CASSASWRNTEAFF. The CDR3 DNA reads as TGTGCCAGCAGTGCCTCCTGGAGAAACACTGAAGCTTTCTTT.